The 16 T cell receptor beta chains presented below share a single source sample, sequenced in a study of T cell changes during pregnancy in multiple sclerosis. TCRdb keeps only in-frame clones here, not all; method: immunoSEQ multiplex PCR. This table has 34,000 or so clones, 85% to 90% appearing once. Sequenced here: CD8+ T cells from peripheral blood mononuclear cells, sampled after pregnancy. The receptors come from a female donor with multiple sclerosis, enrolled in a pregnancy study.

This clone is deemed medium-sized. The DNA of the CDR3 is TGTGCCAGCAGCCTGACAGGTTCTGGCTACACCTTC. Amino acid sequence: CASSLTGSGYTF. The chain recombines TRBV9 with TRBJ1-2, with a weak D call TRBD1 (6 bases). V was shortened by 4 bases and J by 7 bases, with 11 bases between the two germline ends. This CDR3 comprises 12 residues. CDR1 is SGDLS and CDR2 is YYNGEE in the germline V gene.

V gene TRBV13 combines with J gene TRBJ1-1; the D is unclear. The CDR3 has 13 residues. Trimming pared 0 bases from V and 11 bases from J, leaving 13 bases between. CDR1 PRHDT and CDR2 FYEKMQ come from the germline V gene (reference sequence). CDR3 nucleotide sequence: TGTGCCAGCAGCTTAGGCGGGGAGAGGGCGGCTTTCTTT. Translation gives CASSLGGERAAFF.

This clone was detected a few times. The gene calls are TRBV27 and TRBJ2-1, with TRBD2 as a possible D gene (7 bases). V lost 3 bases to trimming and J lost 7 bases, with 13 bases between them. CDR3 length: 14 residues. Germline CDR1 MNHEY, CDR2 SMNVEV (reference sequence). The CDR3 nucleotides are TGTGCCAGCAGTTTTGGGGGGGGGCGGAATGAGCAGTTCTTC. This gives the protein CASSFGGGRNEQFF.

The V call is TRBV6-5, the J call TRBJ1-2; D is perhaps TRBD1 (5 bases). V was pared by 6 bases and J by 5 bases, with 7 bases between. The CDR3 length is 11 residues. The V gene's germline CDR1 is MNHEY and CDR2 SVGAGI. The CDR3 loop is CASSSGYGYTF. The CDR3 DNA reads as TGTGCCAGCAGCTCAGGGTATGGCTACACCTTC.

V usage is TRBV15 and J usage is TRBJ1-1, with TRBD1 matching over 7 bases. V was clipped by 2 bases and J by 6 bases; unmatched bases: 6. Germline V gives CDR1 LNHNV, CDR2 YYDKDF (reference sequence). The CDR3 extends over 14 amino acids. CDR3 in amino acids: CATSRYRGGAEAFF. Here the CDR3 DNA reads TGTGCCACCAGCAGATACAGGGGTGGGGCTGAAGCTTTCTTT.

The chain links TRBV14 to TRBJ2-1, with D possibly being TRBD1 (5 bases). Germline values: CDR1 SGHDN, CDR2 FVKESK. The CDR3 sequence is 17 residues long. V lost 0 bases and J 0 bases, leaving 12 bases between the germline ends. Written as DNA, the CDR3 is TGTGCCAGCAGCCAAGATTCGATAGACAGCTCCTACAATGAGCAGTTCTTC. Its translation is CASSQDSIDSSYNEQFF.

This clone was seen just once. The rearrangement links TRBV30 to TRBJ2-1, with 8 bases fitting TRBD2. Unmatched junction bases numbered 4, after V lost 2 bases and J lost 7 bases. Germline V gives CDR1 GTSNPN, CDR2 SVGIG (reference sequence). The CDR3 extends over 13 amino acids. The CDR3: CAWSYGGGNEQFF. The CDR3 coding sequence is TGTGCCTGGAGTTACGGGGGGGGTAATGAGCAGTTCTTC.

V gene TRBV7-9 combines with J gene TRBJ2-3, with a weak D call TRBD1 (5 bases). Germline V CDR1 and CDR2: SEHNR, FQNEAQ (reference sequence). The CDR3 runs 14 residues. V lost 2 bases and J lost 2, with 8 bases in between. In DNA form, the CDR3 reads TGTGCCAGCAGCTTACCACAGGTCACAGATACGCAGTATTTT. The encoded protein is CASSLPQVTDTQYF.

V gene TRBV19 combines with J gene TRBJ1-5; no firm D call. V was cut by 6 bases and J by 4 bases, with 19 bases left in between. This CDR3 has 16 amino acids. Looked up from germline, CDR1 is LNHDA and CDR2 is SQIVND (reference sequence). The DNA for the CDR3 is TGTGCCAGTAGCCTGAACCCCCCCGGGAAAAATCAGCCCCAGCATTTT. Protein: CASSLNPPGKNQPQHF.

The chain joins TRBV13 to TRBJ2-1, with TRBD1 matching 8 bases. CDR1 is PRHDT, CDR2 FYEKMQ, per germline (reference sequence). The CDR3 spans 14 residues. V was clipped by 6 bases and J by 2 bases; unmatched bases: 3. The CDR3 protein is CASRGQDAYNEQFF. CDR3 bases: TGTGCCAGCAGGGGACAGGATGCCTACAATGAGCAGTTCTTC.

The chain recombines TRBV9 with TRBJ1-1, with D possibly matching TRBD1 (6 bases). The CDR3 length is 13 residues. Germline V CDR1 and CDR2: SGDLS, YYNGEE. Deletions cut 0 bases from V and 3 bases from J, with 6 bases between. Here the CDR3 reads CASSVGQDTEAFF. The CDR3 coding sequence is TGTGCCAGCAGCGTAGGACAGGACACTGAAGCTTTCTTT.

V is TRBV29-1 and J is TRBJ2-5, with 14 positions matching TRBD2. The CDR3 has 14 amino acids. V was pared by 6 bases and J by 5 bases, with 5 bases of the junction left unmatched. CDR1 SQVTM and CDR2 ANQGSEA come from the germline V gene. The CDR3 protein is CSVGTSGGAETQYF. As DNA, the CDR3 is TGCAGCGTCGGGACTAGCGGGGGAGCGGAGACCCAGTACTTC.

The chain combines TRBV6-1 with TRBJ2-1; 10 bases fit TRBD2. Germline trimming cut 0 bases from V and 4 bases from J; bases unmatched to any gene: 6. There are 17 residues in the CDR3. Germline V gene data show CDR1 as MNHNS and CDR2 as SASEGT. In nucleotides, the CDR3 is TGTGCCAGCAGTGAAGCGGCTAGCGGGGGCCCTTACAATGAGCAGTTCTTC. It is translated as CASSEAASGGPYNEQFF.

The rearrangement uses TRBV5-5 and TRBJ1-2; D unclear. The germline V gene encodes CDR1 SGHKS and CDR2 YYEKEE (reference sequence). The CDR3 is made up of 12 amino acids. The germline V and J ends were trimmed by 4 bases and 8 bases, with 12 bases remaining between them. The CDR3 loop reads CASSIRPGGYTF. CDR3 DNA: TGTGCCAGCAGCATCCGACCGGGGGGCTACACCTTC.

V is TRBV10-1 and J is TRBJ2-2, with TRBD1 identical over 7 bases. The CDR3 extends over 16 amino acids. V was pared by 2 bases and J by 3 bases, with 6 bases of the junction left unmatched. Germline V gene sequence: CDR1 WNHNN, CDR2 SYGVQD (reference sequence). The CDR3 nucleotides read TGCGCCAGCAGTGAGGAGGGGCAGGGGGACACCGGGGAGCTGTTTTTT. It specifies CASSEEGQGDTGELFF.

The chain employs TRBV19 and TRBJ2-5; 7 positions agree with TRBD1. The DNA end is more similar to TRBJ2-7, so the J call may be wrong. The CDR3 has 17 amino acids. The germline V gene encodes CDR1 LNHDA and CDR2 SQIVND (reference sequence). The CDR3 loop reads CASSIDLVGGAEGEQYF. In DNA form, the CDR3 reads TGTGCCAGTAGTATAGATTTAGTAGGGGGCGCCGAAGGCGAGCAGTACTTC.